This section outlines one T cell receptor (beta chain) sequence together with its context. Its antigen is undetermined. Assay used: immunoSEQ multiplex PCR; TCRdb lists only in-frame clones, some missing. The sample carries 100,000 to 150,000 clones, about 86% recorded once. CDR1 is LGHNA, CDR2 YSLEER, per germline. CDR3 length equals 16 residues. The trim removed 1 base at V and 2 bases at J, leaving 4 bases unmatched. During the collection period, no donor immune events like infections were recorded. This sample was taken from a study of identifying expanded T cells in peripheral blood. Findings of the study overall: Variance in clone template counts between approximately 2-week samples significantly increased with total template count across all healthy donors. Over two and four weeks, about 15 and 18 clones changed, versus around 1.2 between replicates.

This rearrangement joins TRBV4-3 to TRBJ1-4; the match to TRBD1 covers 7 bases. The sequence was obtained from a person aged 18-69 years in good health. The sequenced sample was blood. The CDR3 DNA is TGCGCCAGCAGCCAAGGGTACAGGGGTACTAATGAAAAACTGTTTTTT. Translated, it gives CASSQGYRGTNEKLFF.